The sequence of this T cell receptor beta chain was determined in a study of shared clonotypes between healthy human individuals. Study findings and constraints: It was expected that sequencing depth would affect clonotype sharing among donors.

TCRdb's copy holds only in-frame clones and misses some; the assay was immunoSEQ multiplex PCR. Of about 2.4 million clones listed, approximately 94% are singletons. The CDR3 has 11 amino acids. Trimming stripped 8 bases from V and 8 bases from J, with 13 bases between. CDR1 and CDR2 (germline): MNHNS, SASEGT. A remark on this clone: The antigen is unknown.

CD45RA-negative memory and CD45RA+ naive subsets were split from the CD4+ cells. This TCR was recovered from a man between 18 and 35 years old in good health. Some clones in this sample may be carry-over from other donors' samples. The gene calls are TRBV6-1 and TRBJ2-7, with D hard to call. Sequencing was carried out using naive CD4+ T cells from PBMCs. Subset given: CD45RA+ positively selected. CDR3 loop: CASHVRRQQYF. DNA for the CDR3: TGTGCCAGCCACGTGCGGCGACAGCAGTACTTC.